These 28 T cell receptor beta chains were all obtained from the same sample, sequenced in a study of T cells in Graves' hyperthyroidism and ophthalmopathy (dated by TCRdb to between 2018 and 2021). Libraries were prepared through multiplex PCR. The data were produced on an Illumina HiSeq 2000. Amplification of TCR beta CDR3 regions was carried out from RNA transcripts. A first-round RT-PCR of the TCR CDR3 used the HTBI primer set with the Qiagen OneStep RT-PCR kit. TCRdb took the public reads, trimmed them with fastp at Q25, ran MiXCR for clone calling and kept in-frame beta chains. Duplicate CDR3 protein sequences are folded into a single record with the most common DNA and genes. The sample profile shows roughly 300,000 distinct CDR3 sequences; less than 30% of them were found once. About 25% of the sample is in the top ten clones. Material for sequencing was blood. The receptors were sampled from a man aged 35 to 55 with Graves' hyperthyroidism that later progressed to Graves' ophthalmopathy.

This clonotype was found many times. J is TRBJ2-7 and V is TRBV28, with 9 bases aligning to TRBD2. Germline lookup yields CDR1 MDHEN and CDR2 SYDVKM. V was pared by 3 bases and J by 5 bases, with 8 bases of the junction left unmatched. The CDR3 spans 15 residues. The CDR3 nucleotides are TGTGCCAGCAGTTTTTTCGGAGCGGGAGGTGACGAGCAGTACTTC. Amino acids: CASSFFGAGGDEQYF.

This clonotype occurred many times. CDR3 loop: CSATRGWGDTGELFF. CDR3 nucleotides: TGCAGCGCTACCCGAGGCTGGGGCGACACCGGGGAGCTGTTTTTT. J is TRBJ2-2 and V is TRBV29-1; D possibly corresponds to TRBD1 (5 bases). Trimming removed 7 bases at V and 3 bases at J, with 18 bases between. Germline V CDR1 and CDR2: SQVTM, ANQGSEA. The CDR3 has 15 residues.

This clonotype was found a few times. The CDR3 nucleotides are TGTGCCTGGAGGGGACAGGGGCCAGCTAACTATGGCTACACCTTC. Residues: CAWRGQGPANYGYTF. V is TRBV30 and J is TRBJ1-2; 10 bases align to TRBD1. Germline trimming cut 3 bases from V and 0 bases from J; bases unmatched to any gene: 4. Germline CDR1 reads GTSNPN; CDR2 reads SVGIG (reference sequence). The CDR3 is made up of 15 amino acids.

There are many counts of this clonotype. The rearrangement uses TRBV27 and TRBJ1-2; D perhaps matches TRBD1 (6 bases). V lost 4 bases and J lost 4, with 19 bases in between. In germline, CDR1 is MNHEY, CDR2 SMNVEV (reference sequence). The CDR3 consists of 16 residues. The CDR3 DNA reads TGTGCCAGCAGTTCAACACCTACGACAGGCGGCTATGGCTACACCTTC. Translated: CASSSTPTTGGYGYTF.

This clonotype was found many times. CDR3 DNA sequence: TGTGCCAGCAGTCCCCCCGGAGCACTAACCTACGAGCAGTACTTC. Its protein is CASSPPGALTYEQYF. The V call is TRBV28, the J call TRBJ2-7; D gene ambiguous. Per germline, CDR1 MDHEN and CDR2 SYDVKM. The V and J ends lost 5 bases and 2 bases respectively, with 16 bases between them. CDR3 size: 15 residues.

In its sample, this clonotype was seen many times. This rearrangement joins TRBV20-1 to TRBJ2-5; the match to TRBD2 covers 14 bases. Trimming took 4 bases from V and 2 from J; bases not matched to a gene: 9. The CDR3 has 17 amino acids. Germline CDR1 reads DFQATT; CDR2 reads SNEGSKA (reference sequence). DNA for the CDR3: TGCAGTGCTAACCCGGGACTAGCGGGAGCGGGGCAAGAGACCCAGTACTTC. The encoded protein is CSANPGLAGAGQETQYF.

This clonotype was counted ten times or more. This sequence joins TRBV6-4 and TRBJ2-2; D possibly corresponds to TRBD1 (5 bases). Germline CDR1 MRHNA, CDR2 SNTAGT. The CDR3 is made up of 13 amino acids. The V and J ends lost 6 bases and 5 bases respectively, with 10 bases between them. In nucleotides, the CDR3 is TGTGCCAGCAGCAGGGCAGCTACCGGGGAGCTGTTTTTT. Encoded protein: CASSRAATGELFF.

The chain links TRBV9 to TRBJ1-6, with D perhaps matching TRBD1 (5 bases). The CDR3 is 14 residues long. Looked up from germline, CDR1 is SGDLS and CDR2 is YYNGEE. V shed 0 bases and J shed 5 bases, with 6 bases lying between them. CDR3 sequence reads: CASSVGQNNSPLHF. Here the CDR3 DNA reads TGTGCCAGCAGCGTAGGACAGAATAATTCACCCCTCCACTTT.

This clonotype was recorded many times. The chain links TRBV6-5 to TRBJ2-5; D not resolved. Trimming stripped 2 bases from V and 2 bases from J, with 18 bases between. The length of the CDR3 is 17 residues. Germline V CDR1 and CDR2: MNHEY, SVGAGI. DNA for the CDR3: TGTGCCAGCAGTTACGGGCCGGGTACGGTGACACAAGAGACCCAGTACTTC. This gives the protein CASSYGPGTVTQETQYF.

This clonotype showed up many times. This chain joins TRBV6-1 and TRBJ1-1; D gene unclear. Germline CDR1 reads MNHNS; CDR2 reads SASEGT. The CDR3 contains 12 residues. V lost 7 bases and J 3 bases, leaving 9 bases between the germline ends. The CDR3 region is CASTSWDTEAFF. CDR3 in DNA: TGTGCCAGCACCTCCTGGGACACTGAAGCTTTCTTT.

This clonotype has a count of ten or more. This sequence joins TRBV27 and TRBJ1-1; TRBD1 matches at 9 bases. CDR1 is MNHEY, CDR2 SMNVEV, per germline (reference sequence). V was clipped by 3 bases and J by 1 base; unmatched bases: 9. This CDR3 contains 17 residues. The DNA for the CDR3 is TGTGCCAGCAGTTTGGGGACGGGGACAGGGTGGAACACTGAAGCTTTCTTT. Its protein is CASSLGTGTGWNTEAFF.

This clonotype has a count of ten or more. V usage is TRBV2 and J usage is TRBJ2-2, with 15 bases fitting TRBD2. Losses at the gene ends were 7 bases for V and 6 bases for J; bases not matched to a gene: 6. The CDR3 runs to 16 residues. Germline values: CDR1 SNHLY, CDR2 FYNNEI. The CDR3 coding sequence is TGTGCCAGCAAAGCATGGACTAGCGGGAGGGCCGGGGAGCTGTTTTTT. Amino acids: CASKAWTSGRAGELFF.

This clonotype was recorded many times. The rearrangement uses TRBV19 and TRBJ2-7; a possible D gene is TRBD1 (6 bases). This CDR3 spans 15 amino acids. V was shortened by 0 bases and J by 2 bases, with 11 bases between the two germline ends. Germline lookup yields CDR1 LNHDA and CDR2 SQIVND (reference sequence). CDR3: CASSIDTGFPYEQYF. As DNA, the CDR3 is TGTGCCAGTAGTATAGATACAGGGTTCCCCTACGAGCAGTACTTC.

Many counts were recorded for this clonotype. V usage is TRBV24-1 and J usage is TRBJ2-1; 9 nucleotides match TRBD2. Germline V CDR1 and CDR2: KGHDR, SFDVKD. Unmatched junction bases numbered 6, after V lost 3 bases and J lost 1 base. The length of the CDR3 is 17 residues. The CDR3 protein is CATSDRTSVESYNEQFF. For the CDR3, the DNA is TGTGCCACCAGTGATCGGACTAGCGTTGAATCCTACAATGAGCAGTTCTTC.

This clonotype occurred once. The genes are TRBV6-1 and TRBJ1-5; no clear D. Trimming took off 4 bases at V and 7 bases at J, with 8 bases between the two ends. The CDR3 is made up of 12 amino acids. CDR1 MNHNS and CDR2 SASEGT come from the germline V gene. CDR3 in DNA: TGTGCCAGCAGTGGTTTGGGGCAGCCCCAGCATTTT. Translated: CASSGLGQPQHF.

This clonotype has a count of ten or more. This rearrangement joins TRBV6-2 or TRBV6-3 to TRBJ2-7; D remains unclear. The V gene lost 5 bases and the J gene lost 3 bases, with 8 bases spanning the gap. Germline CDR1 reads MNHEY; CDR2 reads SVGEGT. The CDR3 covers 12 residues. The CDR3 sequence: CASSRLIYEQYF. CDR3 nucleotides: TGTGCCAGCAGTCGGCTAATCTACGAGCAGTACTTC.

This clonotype was counted ten times or more. V is TRBV7-2 and J is TRBJ2-7, with TRBD2 matching over 11 bases. J gave up 0 bases and V 7 bases, and 5 bases lay outside the gene matches. The CDR3 has 15 amino acids. Germline loops: CDR1 SGHTA, CDR2 FQGNSA. The CDR3 protein is CASNTGLADSYEQYF. CDR3 DNA sequence: TGTGCCAGCAACACGGGACTAGCGGACTCCTACGAGCAGTACTTC.

This clonotype was recorded many times. The chain uses TRBV7-3 and TRBJ2-2; no definite D call. V dropped 6 bases and J dropped 0 bases, with 8 bases sitting between them. The germline CDR1 and CDR2 sequences are SGHTA and FQGTGA. The CDR3 is 14 residues long. The CDR3 is CASREQPNTGELFF. In DNA, the CDR3 is TGTGCCAGCAGGGAGCAGCCGAACACCGGGGAGCTGTTTTTT.

This clonotype was detected many times. The junction differs from germline at one of its ends, possibly a read error. This chain joins TRBV27 and TRBJ1-1; weak D call: TRBD1 (6 bases). The germline V gene encodes CDR1 MNHEY and CDR2 SMNVEV (reference sequence). The CDR3 contains 17 residues. This CDR3 reads CASSLSPQGPLKTEAFF. CDR3 nucleotide sequence: TGTGCCAGCAGTTTATCTCCGCAGGGGCCTCTGAAGACTGAAGCTTTCTTT.

This clonotype was counted many times. The rearrangement links TRBV19 to TRBJ1-5; D is uncertain. The V gene's germline CDR1 is LNHDA and CDR2 SQIVND (reference sequence). V dropped 3 bases and J dropped 6 bases, with 6 bases sitting between them. CDR3 length: 12 residues. The CDR3 DNA is TGTGCCAGTAGTATGGTCGGTCAGCCCCAGCATTTT. Its protein is CASSMVGQPQHF.

This clonotype was counted at least ten times. The chain uses TRBV6-1 and TRBJ2-7, with D perhaps matching TRBD1 or TRBD2 (5 bases each). The CDR3 length is 14 residues. Germline V CDR1 and CDR2: MNHNS, SASEGT. Trimming removed 6 bases from V and 0 bases from J, with 12 bases in between. DNA of the CDR3: TGTGCCAGCAGGGGGACGCAGCGCTCCTACGAGCAGTACTTC. Its translation is CASRGTQRSYEQYF.

The CDR3 nucleotides read TGTGCCAGCAGGCCAGACAGCCACTATGGCTACACCTTC. It specifies CASRPDSHYGYTF. The V gene is TRBV28, the J gene TRBJ1-2, with D perhaps matching TRBD1 (5 bases). The CDR3 runs to 13 residues. Looked up from germline, CDR1 is MDHEN and CDR2 is SYDVKM. V lost 6 bases and J 3 bases, leaving 11 bases between the germline ends.

This clonotype was counted many times. The genes are TRBV28 and TRBJ1-1, with TRBD1 as a possible D gene (5 bases). Germline V lookup: CDR1 MDHEN, CDR2 SYDVKM. V lost 6 bases and J 2 bases, leaving 16 bases between the germline ends. CDR3 length: 15 amino acids. The CDR3: CASSPTGRGNTEAFF. The CDR3 coding sequence is TGTGCCAGCAGCCCCACGGGGCGGGGTAACACTGAAGCTTTCTTT. Based on the CDR3 plus reference TRBV28 and TRBJ1-1, the full variable domain is DVKVTQSSRYLVKRTGEKVFLECVQDMDHENMFWYRQDPGLGLRLIYFSYDVKMKEKGDIPEGYSVSREKKERFSLILESASTNQTSMYLCASSPTGRGNTEAFFGQGTRLTVV.

This clonotype was detected ten times or more. CDR3 sequence reads: CASSHEGYEQYF. The CDR3 DNA reads TGTGCCAGCAGCCATGAAGGTTACGAGCAGTACTTC. The V and J genes are TRBV3-1 and TRBJ2-7; D unresolved. Trimming removed 3 bases from V and 4 bases from J, with 7 bases in between. The CDR3 is made up of 12 amino acids. From germline, CDR1 is LGHDT and CDR2 YNNKEL (reference sequence).

J is TRBJ2-2 and V is TRBV7-2, with unresolved D. This CDR3 has 14 residues. Germline loops: CDR1 SGHTA, CDR2 FQGNSA. The V gene lost 5 bases and the J gene lost 4 bases, with 11 bases spanning the gap. The CDR3 DNA is TGTGCCAGCAGCAAAGACTCCACCACCGGGGAGCTGTTTTTT. It specifies CASSKDSTTGELFF.

This clonotype was seen a handful of times. V usage is TRBV14 and J usage is TRBJ1-3; D gene ambiguous. V lost 1 base, J lost 3 bases, and 13 bases lay in between. The CDR3 spans 16 residues. Per the germline V gene, CDR1 is SGHDN and CDR2 is FVKESK. The CDR3 loop is CASSQVGARSGNTIYF. CDR3 coding DNA: TGTGCCAGCAGCCAAGTTGGAGCCAGGAGTGGAAACACCATATATTTT.

This clonotype was seen many times. The chain has TRBV7-2 and TRBJ2-7, with 7 bases aligning to TRBD1. The CDR3 has 16 amino acids. CDR1 and CDR2 (germline): SGHTA, FQGNSA. The V segment lost 5 bases and the J segment 5 bases; nucleotides outside the gene matches: 15. For the CDR3, the DNA is TGTGCCAGCAGCCCACAGGGTGCGAGGGGGCTTGACGAGCAGTACTTC. Translating gives CASSPQGARGLDEQYF. The variable domain in full, completed from reference TRBV7-2 and TRBJ2-7, reads GAGVSQSPSNKVTEKGKDVELRCDPISGHTALYWYRQSLGQGLEFLIYFQGNSAPDKSGLPSDRFSAERTGGSVSTLTIQRTQQEDSAVYLCASSPQGARGLDEQYFGPGTRLTVT.

The rearrangement uses TRBV24-1 and TRBJ2-5; possibly TRBD1 for D (5 bases). CDR3 length: 15 residues. Trimming removed 2 bases from V and 0 bases from J, with 9 bases in between. The germline V gene has CDR1 KGHDR and CDR2 SFDVKD. CDR3 loop: CATSDSTVYQETQYF. DNA of the CDR3: TGTGCCACCAGTGATTCGACAGTGTACCAAGAGACCCAGTACTTC.